This T cell receptor (beta chain) was found in a study of blood T cell repertoires in COVID-19. This clone was found a few times. TCRdb keeps only in-frame clones here, not all; method: immunoSEQ multiplex PCR. The sample lists 45,000 to 55,000 clones, around four fifths seen once, with 5.2% in the top ten. Germline V lookup: CDR1 GTSNPN, CDR2 SVGIG (reference sequence). The length of the CDR3 is 14 residues. V was cut by 0 bases and J by 3 bases, with 10 bases left in between. The sequencing input was peripheral blood. The clonotype originates from a human donor in a cohort sampled during active COVID-19. The chain joins TRBV30 to TRBJ2-3; D gene uncertain. The CDR3 is CAWSVRVGTDTQYF. The CDR3 DNA reads TGTGCCTGGAGTGTACGAGTCGGGACAGATACGCAGTATTTT.